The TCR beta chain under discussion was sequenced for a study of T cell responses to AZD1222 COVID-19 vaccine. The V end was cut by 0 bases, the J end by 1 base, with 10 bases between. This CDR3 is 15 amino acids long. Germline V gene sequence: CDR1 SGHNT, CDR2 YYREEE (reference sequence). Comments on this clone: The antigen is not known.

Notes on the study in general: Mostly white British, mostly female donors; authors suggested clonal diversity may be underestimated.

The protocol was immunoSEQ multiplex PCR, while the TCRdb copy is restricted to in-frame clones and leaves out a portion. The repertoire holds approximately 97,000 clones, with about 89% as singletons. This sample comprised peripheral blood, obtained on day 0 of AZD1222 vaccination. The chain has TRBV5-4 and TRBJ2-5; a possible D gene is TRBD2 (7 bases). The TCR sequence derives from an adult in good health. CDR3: CASSLGGGGQETQYF. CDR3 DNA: TGTGCCAGCAGCTTGGGGGGAGGGGGCCAAGAGACCCAGTACTTC.